Sequencing of this T cell receptor (beta chain) was carried out in a study of blood T cell repertoires in COVID-19. The wider study: The origin of the acute and convalescent COVID-19 samples was the United States, Italy and Spain.

As processed by the authors: The authors estimated nucleated cell counts from reference gene primer amplification. The table came from immunoSEQ multiplex PCR; TCRdb's copy has only in-frame clones and leaves some out. The D gene and trimming were derived from the DNA, and the V and J assignments and clone size from that table. The sample consists of roughly 520,000 clones, roughly 90% of them appearing once. The J segment lost 7 bases and the V segment lost 1 base, leaving 11 bases of the junction unmatched. Looked up from germline, CDR1 is SGHTA and CDR2 is FQGNSA. This CDR3 is 16 amino acids long. Participants' own reports of clinical history determined their cohort assignment.

The chain recombines TRBV7-2 with TRBJ2-5; TRBD2 matches 8 bases. Sequencing was done on a sample of PBMCs or T cells enriched from blood (not recorded which). The TCR comes from a woman between 40 and 50 years old who had recovered from COVID-19. The CDR3 DNA reads as TGTGCCAGCAGCTTAGATAGCGGGACGACCTCCGGGACCCAGTACTTC. This sequence encodes CASSLDSGTTSGTQYF.